Below are 13 T cell receptor beta chains sequenced from a single sample in a study of shared clonotypes between healthy human individuals. TCRdb's copy holds only in-frame clones and misses some; the assay was immunoSEQ multiplex PCR. The data contain 950,000 to 1,300,000 clones, roughly 80% of them seen just once; the ten biggest clones take up approximately 1.3%. Sequenced material: memory CD4+ T cells sorted from blood. Documented subset: CD45RA-negative fraction. The receptors stem from a man between 18 and 35 years old in good health.

On this clone: In the same sample, other DNA sequences code for this CDR3. The chain carries TRBV29-1 and TRBJ1-1; TRBD1 aligns across 8 bases. Unmatched junction bases numbered 5, after V lost 6 bases and J lost 5 bases. Germline V gene data show CDR1 as SQVTM and CDR2 as ANQGSEA. This CDR3 has 12 residues. In DNA, the CDR3 is TGCAGCGTCGGACAGGGTGGAACTGAAGCTTTCTTT. Encoded protein: CSVGQGGTEAFF.

J is TRBJ2-3 and V is TRBV19, with 9 bases identical to TRBD1. This CDR3 comprises 15 residues. V was pared by 7 bases and J by 0 bases, with 5 bases of the junction left unmatched. Germline V gene lookup returns CDR1 LNHDA and CDR2 SQIVND (reference sequence). CDR3 nucleotide sequence: TGTGCCAGTACCCGGACAGGGGTAAGCACAGATACGCAGTATTTT. The encoded protein is CASTRTGVSTDTQYF. The full variable domain, completed using reference TRBV19 and TRBJ2-3, is DGGITQSPKYLFRKEGQNVTLSCEQNLNHDAMYWYRQDPGQGLRLIYYSQIVNDFQKGDIAEGYSVSREKKESFPLTVTSAQKNPTAFYLCASTRTGVSTDTQYFGPGTRLTVL.

This clone was observed a single time. CDR3 amino acids: CASSLSPVLRVGRASSYNEQFF. CDR3 nucleotide sequence: TGCGCCAGCAGCCTTTCTCCCGTACTTCGGGTAGGGCGGGCTAGCTCCTACAATGAGCAGTTCTTC. The rearrangement joins TRBV5-1 to TRBJ2-1; weak D call: TRBD2 (5 bases). The V gene's germline CDR1 is SGHRS and CDR2 YFSETQ. The V end was cut by 4 bases, the J end by 0 bases, with 32 bases between. The length of the CDR3 is 22 residues.

This clone appeared a few times. The sample contains more than one DNA sequence encoding this CDR3. The CDR3 bases are TGTGCCAGCAGCGTGGGCAATCAGCCCCAGCATTTT. This translates into CASSVGNQPQHF. The rearrangement links TRBV9 to TRBJ1-5; D is unresolved. Germline V CDR1 and CDR2: SGDLS, YYNGEE. CDR3 length: 12 amino acids. Trimming removed 2 bases at V and 2 bases at J, with 2 bases between. Using reference TRBV9 and TRBJ1-5 for the parts outside the CDR3, the full variable domain is DSGVTQTPKHLITATGQRVTLRCSPRSGDLSVYWYQQSLDQGLQFLIQYYNGEERAKGNILERFSAQQFPDLHSELNLSSLELGDSALYFCASSVGNQPQHFGDGTRLSIL.

The table lists this clone with a count of one. The rearrangement links TRBV18 to TRBJ1-2; D is unresolved. CDR3 length: 17 amino acids. CDR1 and CDR2 (germline): KGHSH, LQKENI. V was clipped by 0 bases and J by 1 base, with 15 bases between them. The CDR3 reads CASSPPGLMLVNYGYTF. The CDR3 region has the DNA TGTGCCAGCTCACCACCGGGTTTAATGTTGGTTAACTATGGCTACACCTTC.

This clone was recorded only once. Germline and junction disagree at one end, which may indicate a read error. The gene calls are TRBV7-9 and TRBJ2-7; D is possibly TRBD1 (6 bases). The germline V gene has CDR1 SEHNR and CDR2 FQNEAQ (reference sequence). This CDR3 contains 13 residues. The CDR3 loop is CASSRRRVTGCGF. In DNA, the CDR3 is TGTGCCAGCAGCCGCAGGCGGGTTACAGGGTGCGGCTTC.

The chain uses TRBV2 and TRBJ2-7; tentatively, D is TRBD1 (5 bases). Trimming took 7 bases from V and 7 from J, leaving 17 bases between them. Germline V gene sequence: CDR1 SNHLY, CDR2 FYNNEI. This CDR3 has 13 amino acids. As DNA, the CDR3 is TGTGCCAGCAATCAGGACACGGCCGGGGAGCAGTACTTC. This codes for CASNQDTAGEQYF.

There are a few counts of this clone. The rearrangement joins TRBV2 to TRBJ2-1, with D possibly TRBD2 on 5 matching bases. Trimming removed 10 bases at V and 9 bases at J, with 19 bases between. Germline V gene lookup returns CDR1 SNHLY and CDR2 FYNNEI. The CDR3 consists of 13 residues. The CDR3 reads CATRGLSSSEQFF. The CDR3 DNA follows: TGTGCCACCAGAGGGCTTAGTAGCAGTGAGCAGTTCTTC.

CDR3 DNA: TGTGCCAGTAGTTCCGGACAGGGTAACAATGAGCAGTTCTTC. Translated, it gives CASSSGQGNNEQFF. The V and J genes are TRBV19 and TRBJ2-1; TRBD1 matches at 8 bases. J was trimmed by 5 bases and V by 5 bases; bases with no gene match: 5. The length of the CDR3 is 14 residues. Germline loops: CDR1 LNHDA, CDR2 SQIVND (reference sequence).

Comments on this clone: This may stem from a read error, because a much larger clone lies one nucleotide away. The chain's CDR3 is CASRRTGGVNEQYF. The DNA of the CDR3 is TGTGCCAGCAGACGGACAGGGGGCGTCAACGAGCAGTACTTC. V usage is TRBV6-1 and J usage is TRBJ2-7; 11 nucleotides match TRBD1. Germline trimming cut 6 bases from V and 5 bases from J; bases unmatched to any gene: 6. The CDR3 is 14 amino acids. Germline assignment: CDR1 MNHNS and CDR2 SASEGT.

The chain has TRBV4-1 and TRBJ2-7; 8 nucleotides agree with TRBD1. V trimming: 1 base; J trimming: 2 bases; junction bases outside the gene matches: 4. The length of the CDR3 is 15 residues. Looked up from germline, CDR1 is MGHRA and CDR2 is YSYEKL. As DNA, the CDR3 is TGCGCCAGCAGCCAAGCCCGACAGGGGCCCTACGAGCAGTACTTC. Translated, it gives CASSQARQGPYEQYF.

The chain has TRBV29-1 and TRBJ1-1; no firm D call. Germline V lookup: CDR1 SQVTM, CDR2 ANQGSEA. V was shortened by 4 bases and J by 1 base, with 10 bases between the two germline ends. The CDR3 is 13 residues long. The CDR3 DNA follows: TGCAGCGTTGTATCCGGAAGGAACACTGAAGCTTTCTTT. Residues: CSVVSGRNTEAFF.

The V call is TRBV6-1, the J call TRBJ1-4, with a tentative D call TRBD1 (5 bases). Trimming left V 3 bases short and J 11 bases short, with 10 bases between. This CDR3 is built from 12 residues. Germline V gives CDR1 MNHNS, CDR2 SASEGT. The CDR3 nucleotides read TGTGCCAGCAGTGACGACAGAACTAAACTGTTTTTT. Translated: CASSDDRTKLFF.